A single sample gave rise to the 11 T cell receptor beta chains below, sequenced in a study of blood T cells in healthy people across ages. PCR was performed a second time for roughly 7 to 12 cycles using a sample-barcoded 5' primer and a J-beta primer mix. A single record per CDR3 protein comes from TCRdb applying MiXCR to the 5' RACE reads. The repertoire includes about 800,000 distinct CDR3 sequences, more than 20% of them detected once, and 3% to 4.5% sits in the top ten. These same data were also listed under a study on T cells of mothers and their children.

The source material was blood. These receptors originate from a boy aged 5-17 years in good health.

This clonotype was detected only a few times. The V call is TRBV6-5, the J call TRBJ1-5; possibly TRBD1 for D (5 bases). V lost 2 bases, J lost 3 bases, and 17 bases lay in between. From germline, CDR1 is MNHEY and CDR2 SVGAGI. The CDR3 covers 17 residues. CDR3 in DNA: TGTGCCAGCAGTTACGCCCCTCAGTCGGGGCCCAATCAGCCCCAGCATTTT. Its translation is CASSYAPQSGPNQPQHF.

The chain recombines TRBV18 with TRBJ2-1, with D possibly TRBD1 on 6 matching bases. This CDR3 has 14 residues. V lost 2 bases, J lost 10 bases, and 15 bases lay in between. The germline V gene encodes CDR1 KGHSH and CDR2 LQKENI. CDR3: CASSPGQGTLEQFF. For the CDR3, the DNA is TGTGCCAGCTCACCAGGCCAGGGGACCTTGGAGCAGTTCTTC.

This clonotype showed up just a few times. The CDR3 sequence: CASSSDRGTEAFF. The DNA of the CDR3 is TGTGCCAGCAGCTCGGACAGGGGGACTGAAGCTTTCTTT. The chain is built from TRBV7-2 and TRBJ1-1, with 10 bases aligning to TRBD1. Losses at the gene ends were 4 bases for V and 5 bases for J; bases not matched to a gene: 1. The CDR3 extends over 13 amino acids. The germline CDR1 and CDR2 sequences are SGHTA and FQGNSA.

Here the CDR3 DNA reads TGTGCCTGGAGCACGGGGCATGGCTACACCTTC. Translating gives CAWSTGHGYTF. The chain links TRBV30 to TRBJ1-2; a possible D gene is TRBD1 (5 bases). Germline V gives CDR1 GTSNPN, CDR2 SVGIG (reference sequence). V lost 3 bases and J lost 6, with 8 bases in between. CDR3 length: 11 amino acids.

This clonotype has only one observation. The gene calls are TRBV7-2 and TRBJ2-5, with D uncertain. Germline V lookup: CDR1 SGHTA, CDR2 FQGNSA. The CDR3 has 13 residues. V was clipped by 5 bases and J by 5 bases, with 12 bases between them. The DNA for the CDR3 is TGTGCCAGCAGCCCGAGATACCGGGAGACCCAGTACTTC. Translation: CASSPRYRETQYF.

The chain is built from TRBV29-1 and TRBJ2-5; D is unresolved. CDR1 and CDR2 (germline): SQVTM, ANQGSEA. The CDR3 covers 13 residues. Deletions cut 3 bases from V and 4 bases from J, with 12 bases between. The CDR3 bases are TGCAGCGTTGAGACAAGTACGGTAGAGACCCAGTACTTC. It translates to CSVETSTVETQYF.

There are a few counts of this clonotype. The chain joins TRBV5-1 to TRBJ1-5; possibly TRBD1 for D (6 bases). The V gene lost 7 bases and the J gene lost 1 base, with 15 bases spanning the gap. Germline loops: CDR1 SGHRS, CDR2 YFSETQ. This CDR3 is built from 15 residues. CDR3 in DNA: TGCGCCAGCTCGAGGGGGGCTCTGAGCAATCAGCCCCAGCATTTT. Protein sequence: CASSRGALSNQPQHF.

The V gene is TRBV27, the J gene TRBJ1-5, with D hard to call. The CDR3 totals 13 residues. CDR1 is MNHEY, CDR2 SMNVEV, per germline (reference sequence). V was trimmed by 3 bases and J by 5 bases, leaving 8 bases between them. CDR3 DNA sequence: TGTGCCAGCAGTTTTACGGACGATCAGCCCCAGCATTTT. Its protein is CASSFTDDQPQHF.

This sequence joins TRBV28 and TRBJ2-1, with D possibly TRBD1 on 5 matching bases. Germline CDR1 MDHEN, CDR2 SYDVKM. V lost 3 bases to trimming and J lost 8 bases, with 20 bases between them. CDR3 length equals 16 residues. The CDR3 sequence: CASSFRNDWLGHEQFF. The CDR3 DNA follows: TGTGCCAGCAGTTTCCGGAATGACTGGTTGGGGCATGAGCAGTTCTTC.

This chain connects TRBV19 to TRBJ1-5; D is uncertain. There are 15 residues in the CDR3. V was shortened by 1 base and J by 3 bases, with 10 bases between the two germline ends. Per the germline V gene, CDR1 is LNHDA and CDR2 is SQIVND (reference sequence). The CDR3 DNA reads TGTGCCAGTAGTATAGTTGGAATTCTCAATCAGCCCCAGCATTTT. It yields the protein CASSIVGILNQPQHF.

The chain has TRBV12-3 or TRBV12-4 and TRBJ1-3, with D unclear. The CDR3 has 15 residues. V was clipped by 6 bases and J by 0 bases, with 12 bases between them. The CDR3 sequence is CASSHDGGSGNTIYF. CDR3 in DNA: TGTGCCAGCAGCCATGATGGCGGCTCTGGAAACACCATATATTTT.